Sequencing of this TCR beta chain was carried out in a study of blood T cell repertoires in COVID-19. On the study more broadly: Samples taken during acute and convalescent COVID-19 were collected in the United States, Italy and Spain.

This clone was seen a single time. In assigning cohorts, the study relied on participant-reported clinical history. Cohort 3 recovered donors had two negative PCRs, clearance, or symptom resolution. The CDR3 is 14 amino acids. Trimming took off 8 bases at V and 0 bases at J, with 14 bases between the two ends. Germline assignment: CDR1 LGHDT and CDR2 YNNKEL (reference sequence). In the original workflow: Estimated nucleated cell counts came from reference gene primer amplification. Repertoires were generated with immunoSEQ multiplex PCR, while TCRdb's copy carries only in-frame clones and drops some. That table gives V, J and clone size, and the DNA gave D and trimming. The sample lists 360,000 or so clones; about four fifths were seen once.

The rearrangement links TRBV3-1 (or the pseudogene TRBV3-2) to TRBJ2-7; possibly TRBD1 for D (6 bases). The sequenced sample consisted of PBMCs or T cells enriched from blood (not recorded which). The TCR originated in a woman between 45 and 60 years old who had recovered from COVID-19. CDR3 sequence (DNA): TGTGCCAGCGCCACAGGGCGAGGCTCCTACGAGCAGTACTTC. Protein: CASATGRGSYEQYF.